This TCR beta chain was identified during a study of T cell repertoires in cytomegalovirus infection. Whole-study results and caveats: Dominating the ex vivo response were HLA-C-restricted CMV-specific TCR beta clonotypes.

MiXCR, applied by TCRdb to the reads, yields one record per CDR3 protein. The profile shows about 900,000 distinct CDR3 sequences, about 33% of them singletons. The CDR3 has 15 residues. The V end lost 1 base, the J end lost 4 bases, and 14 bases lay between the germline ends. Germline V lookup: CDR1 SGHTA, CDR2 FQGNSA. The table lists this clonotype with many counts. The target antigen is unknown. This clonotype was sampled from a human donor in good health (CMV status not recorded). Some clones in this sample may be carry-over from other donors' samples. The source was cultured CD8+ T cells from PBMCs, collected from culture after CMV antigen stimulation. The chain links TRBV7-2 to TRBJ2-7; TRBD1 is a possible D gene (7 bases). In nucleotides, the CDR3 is TGTGCCAGCAGCTTAGTAGGCCAGGGGGGATACGAGCAGTACGTC. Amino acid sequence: CASSLVGQGGYEQYV.